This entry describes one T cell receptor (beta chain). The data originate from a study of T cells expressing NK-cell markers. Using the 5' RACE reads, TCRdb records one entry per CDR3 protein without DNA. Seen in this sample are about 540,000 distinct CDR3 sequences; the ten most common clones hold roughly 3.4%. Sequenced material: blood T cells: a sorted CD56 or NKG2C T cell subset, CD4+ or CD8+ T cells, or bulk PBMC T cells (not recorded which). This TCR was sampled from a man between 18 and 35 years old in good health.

This CDR3 is CASSLGNDVEQFF. The gene calls are TRBV5-1 and TRBJ2-1. CDR1 is SGHRS, CDR2 YFSETQ, per germline. The CDR3 is 13 amino acids.